Listed below are T cell receptor beta chains from one sample, sequenced in a study of T cell responses to AZD1222 COVID-19 vaccine. Here immunoSEQ multiplex PCR was the method, and the copy in TCRdb shows in-frame clones only, minus some. The sample holds roughly 110,000 clones, 88% seen once. This specimen consisted of peripheral blood, obtained 28 days after the second AZD1222 dose. These receptors all come from an adult who received the AZD1222 COVID-19 vaccine. CDR3s leave out the opening cysteine and the closing phenylalanine or tryptophan.

V gene	J gene	CDR3 protein
TRBV6-5	TRBJ1-6	ASSYGSKQSPLH
TRBV19	TRBJ1-5	ASSNLAGGPYSNQPQH
TRBV7-2	TRBJ2-2	ASSLAERNTGELF
TRBV28	TRBJ2-3	ASSLSSSRPDTQY
TRBV2	TRBJ2-7	ASRPGQAYEQY
TRBV7-9	TRBJ2-2	ASSLGQGAYNTGELF
TRBV13	TRBJ1-1	ASSRQSIEAF
TRBV6-5	TRBJ1-1	ASSGQGAGNTEAF
TRBV15	TRBJ1-2	ATKPGSEKNYGYT
TRBV7-8	TRBJ2-5	ASSSGPQETQY
TRBV5-6	TRBJ1-2	ASSLGIAGDT
TRBV6-5	TRBJ2-7	ASSYRGYEQY
TRBV6-2/TRBV6-3	TRBJ2-1	ASSYLGRYNEQF
TRBV4-3	TRBJ1-1	ASSQEDRVNTEAF
TRBV7-2	TRBJ2-2	ASSFGPLNTGELF
TRBV21-1	TRBJ1-6	ASSSGKGVFYNSPLH
TRBV12-5	TRBJ1-1	ASGWALEMTGANTEAF
TRBV7-3	TRBJ2-7	ASSLTPGSYEQY
TRBV6-5	TRBJ2-6	ASSYSVSGANVLT
TRBV7-9	TRBJ1-1	ASSFIGEAF
TRBV19	TRBJ2-7	ASQPSGGAYEQY
TRBV14	TRBJ2-2	ASSQDTGTNTGELF
TRBV4-2	TRBJ2-7	ASKGPGYEQY
TRBV6-5	TRBJ1-5	ASSPERNQPQH
TRBV3-1/TRBV3-2	TRBJ2-3	ASSHKRLAGTDTQY
TRBV7-6	TRBJ2-1	ASSYKGQHTGNEQF
TRBV29-1	TRBJ1-2	SVGQGVSGGYT
TRBV6-4	TRBJ2-3	ASSVSRDSTDTQY
TRBV4-1	TRBJ1-2	ASSQDSWTPGGGYT
TRBV7-8	TRBJ1-6	ASSPRTGGSYNSPLH
TRBV24-1	TRBJ1-2	ATSDTDWDGYT
TRBV5-5	TRBJ1-5	ASSLGTAIEPQH
TRBV19	TRBJ1-1	ASSIGEGEGTEAF
TRBV7-2	TRBJ2-3	ASSPREYTTDTQY
TRBV6-1	TRBJ1-2	ASSEGRGYT
TRBV7-2	TRBJ2-7	ASRQTSGVYEQY
TRBV7-2	TRBJ2-1	ASSLGGGLIYNEQF
TRBV5-1	TRBJ2-3	ASSLIGGAPDTQY
TRBV4-3	TRBJ2-7	ASSQEDGTYEQY
TRBV28	TRBJ2-7	ASSLRGSGGPVYEQY
TRBV15	TRBJ1-4	ATSERTVSTNEKLF
TRBV5-1	TRBJ1-1	ASSLDANTEAF
TRBV6-5	TRBJ1-6	ASSPQVPGQGPLH
TRBV7-9	TRBJ2-1	ASSLGRNEQF
TRBV7-8	TRBJ2-7	ASSRDYSYEQY
TRBV9	TRBJ1-4	ASTPSGTANEKLF